The rows below give T cell receptor beta chains drawn from one sample of a study of molecular identifiers for immune sequencing clone quantification. TCRdb processed the PCR reads anew with MiXCR; each CDR3 protein has one entry. The sample shows approximately 550,000 distinct CDR3 sequences, less than 30% of them seen only once. Sample: naive CD8+ T cells from blood, with Jurkat cell RNA spiked in. These receptors originate from a human donor in good health. Some libraries in this study had Jurkat cell RNA spiked in. The CDR3 runs from the conserved cysteine through the conserved F or W. The D gene is left open where the match is weak. A row's size may be missing; if present it is once, few, many or a size class.

clone_size	v_call	d_call	j_call	cdr3_aa	cdr3_nt
many	TRBV4-3	-	TRBJ2-7	CASSPSPGQYEQYF	TGCGCCAGCAGCCCCTCGCCCGGACAGTACGAGCAGTACTTC
few	TRBV7-2	-	TRBJ2-3	CASSFTVTAVTDTQYF	TGTGCCAGCAGCTTTACGGTTACGGCGGTCACAGATACGCAGTATTTT
few	TRBV7-3	-	TRBJ2-3	CASSQDGLTTDTQYF	TGTGCCAGCAGCCAGGACGGACTGACCACAGATACGCAGTATTTT
many	TRBV10-3	TRBD1	TRBJ2-7	CAISDETGVEQYF	TGTGCCATCAGTGATGAGACAGGGGTCGAGCAGTACTTC
once	TRBV2	-	TRBJ2-7	CASSESPARGKQYF	TGTGCCAGCAGTGAAAGTCCCGCCCGAGGAAAGCAGTACTTC
-	TRBV11-2	-	TRBJ2-5	CASSSEGWLETQYF	TGTGCCAGCAGCTCCGAGGGGTGGTTAGAGACCCAGTACTTC
many	TRBV7-6	TRBD2	TRBJ2-3	CASSETSGGTDTQYF	TGTGCCAGCAGCGAGACTAGCGGGGGCACAGATACGCAGTATTTT
few	TRBV6-1	-	TRBJ1-1	CASSLQGVNTEAFF	TGTGCCAGCAGTTTACAGGGTGTGAACACTGAAGCTTTCTTT
many	TRBV12-3/TRBV12-4	TRBD2	TRBJ2-3	CASSGIGGASDTQYF	TGTGCCAGCAGCGGGATCGGGGGGGCATCTGATACGCAGTATTTT
few	TRBV19	-	TRBJ2-3	CASSLMWGDTQYF	TGTGCCAGTAGTCTCATGTGGGGAGATACGCAGTATTTT
many	TRBV4-3	-	TRBJ1-5	CASSQDLSSNQPQHF	TGCGCCAGCAGCCAAGATCTGTCTAGCAATCAGCCCCAGCATTTT
few	TRBV12-3/TRBV12-4	-	TRBJ2-7	CASSSGDLSYEQYF	TGTGCCAGCAGTTCGGGGGACCTTTCCTACGAGCAGTACTTC
many	TRBV12-3/TRBV12-4	-	TRBJ1-5	CASSFRGNQPQHF	TGTGCCAGCAGTTTCCGCGGAAATCAGCCCCAGCATTTT
-	TRBV24-1	-	TRBJ2-1	CATRDSNKEQFF	TGTGCCACCAGGGACAGCAACAAGGAGCAGTTCTTC
-	TRBV4-3	TRBD2	TRBJ2-7	CASSQVAGAFFYEQYF	TGCGCCAGCAGCCAAGTAGCGGGAGCCTTCTTCTACGAGCAGTACTTC
-	TRBV6-2/TRBV6-3	-	TRBJ2-5	CASSYRLQGQETQYF	TGTGCCAGCAGTTACCGCCTACAGGGACAAGAGACCCAGTACTTC
-	TRBV28	-	TRBJ1-1	CASSSFLNTEAFF	TGTGCCAGCAGTTCGTTCTTGAACACTGAAGCTTTCTTT
many	TRBV27	-	TRBJ2-3	CASSLAESTDTQYF	TGTGCCAGCAGTTTGGCAGAGAGCACAGATACGCAGTATTTT
few	TRBV25-1	-	TRBJ2-5	CASSALRRETQYF	TGTGCCAGCAGTGCTCTAAGGAGGGAGACCCAGTACTTC
many	TRBV27	-	TRBJ1-1	CASSLRYQSTEAFF	TGTGCCAGCAGTTTAAGATATCAGAGCACTGAAGCTTTCTTT
-	TRBV12-3/TRBV12-4	-	TRBJ2-5	CASSPYRIRETQYF	TGTGCCAGCAGCCCTTATCGAATCCGTGAGACCCAGTACTTC
few	TRBV5-6	-	TRBJ1-2	CASSPPGIWGYTF	TGTGCCAGCAGCCCCCCAGGGATCTGGGGCTACACCTTC
-	TRBV12-3/TRBV12-4	-	TRBJ2-5	CASSIDYLAVRTQYF	TGTGCCAGCAGCATAGACTACTTGGCCGTTCGGACCCAGTACTTC
many	TRBV27	TRBD2	TRBJ2-3	CASSPGLAVDTQYF	TGTGCCAGCAGTCCCGGACTAGCTGTAGATACGCAGTATTTT
-	TRBV4-3	-	TRBJ2-3	CASSQEDSSSSTDTQYF	TGCGCCAGCAGCCAAGAAGACAGTTCATCTAGCACAGATACGCAGTATTTT
few	TRBV5-4	-	TRBJ2-7	CASSDGKSSYEQYF	TGTGCCAGCAGCGACGGCAAGAGCTCCTACGAGCAGTACTTC
few	TRBV19	-	TRBJ2-7	CASSASTGATYEQYF	TGTGCCAGTAGTGCCTCGACCGGGGCGACCTACGAGCAGTACTTC
few	TRBV6-2/TRBV6-3	TRBD1	TRBJ2-7	CASRTNDRGRMYEQYF	TGTGCCAGCAGAACAAACGACAGGGGGCGGATGTACGAGCAGTACTTC
few	TRBV12-3/TRBV12-4	TRBD1	TRBJ2-2	CASSSLTGLNPGELFF	TGTGCCAGCAGTTCTTTGACAGGGTTAAATCCCGGGGAGCTGTTTTTT
-	TRBV20-1	TRBD1	TRBJ2-5	CSAPDVGQGARETQYF	TGCAGTGCCCCGGATGTGGGACAGGGGGCGCGGGAGACCCAGTACTTC
-	TRBV9	-	TRBJ1-6	CASSGRYNSPLHF	TGTGCCAGCAGCGGTCGCTACAATTCACCCCTCCACTTT
-	TRBV12-3/TRBV12-4	TRBD1	TRBJ1-5	CASGAIPGQGPTRDTQHF	TGTGCCAGCGGAGCAATACCGGGACAGGGGCCTACGAGAGATACGCAGCATTTT
-	TRBV14	-	TRBJ2-7	CASSQGVHYEQYF	TGTGCCAGCAGCCAAGGGGTCCACTACGAGCAGTACTTC
once	TRBV4-1	-	TRBJ2-2	CASSQKVGANTGELFF	TGCGCCAGCAGCCAAAAAGTCGGAGCGAACACCGGGGAGCTGTTTTTT
-	TRBV7-6	-	TRBJ2-5	CASSLGGGAGETQYF	TGTGCCAGCAGCTTAGGAGGGGGGGCCGGGGAGACCCAGTACTTC
-	TRBV7-9	TRBD1	TRBJ2-2	CASRPPGTGTTGELFF	TGTGCCAGCAGACCACCGGGGACAGGGACGACCGGGGAGCTGTTTTTT
-	TRBV20-1	-	TRBJ2-5	CSAKPMSRRHQETQYF	TGCAGTGCTAAGCCAATGAGTCGGAGACACCAAGAGACCCAGTACTTC
many	TRBV21-1	-	TRBJ2-2	CASSRQEAGANTGELFF	TGTGCCAGCAGCCGCCAGGAGGCGGGGGCGAACACCGGGGAGCTGTTTTTT
few	TRBV3-1	-	TRBJ1-5	CASSPSGRADQPQHF	TGTGCCAGCAGCCCCTCCGGCAGGGCGGATCAGCCCCAGCATTTT
-	TRBV20-1	-	TRBJ2-7	CSAWAGGSYEQYF	TGCAGTGCCTGGGCTGGGGGATCCTACGAGCAGTACTTC
few	TRBV10-3	-	TRBJ1-1	CAISESTDTEAFF	TGTGCCATCAGTGAGTCGACGGACACTGAAGCTTTCTTT
few	TRBV19	-	TRBJ1-6	CASSTGIGDSPLHF	TGTGCCAGTAGTACCGGGATAGGGGATTCACCCCTCCACTTT
many	TRBV11-2	TRBD1	TRBJ2-7	CASSLVRTGYEQYF	TGTGCCAGCAGCTTAGTTCGGACAGGATACGAGCAGTACTTC
-	TRBV6-2/TRBV6-3	-	TRBJ1-5	CASSYGQPGRNQPQHF	TGTGCCAGCAGTTACGGGCAGCCGGGGCGCAATCAGCCCCAGCATTTT
few	TRBV3-1	-	TRBJ1-2	CASSQVPDGYTF	TGTGCCAGCAGCCAAGTACCAGATGGCTACACCTTC
many	TRBV13	TRBD2	TRBJ2-3	CASARREGSDTQYF	TGTGCCAGCGCGAGACGGGAGGGCTCAGATACGCAGTATTTT
many	TRBV29-1	TRBD2	TRBJ2-7	CSVEGLGLAGSGSYEQYF	TGCAGCGTTGAAGGGTTAGGACTAGCGGGATCGGGGTCCTACGAGCAGTACTTC
many	TRBV5-5	-	TRBJ2-7	CASSPGKDPTYEQYF	TGTGCCAGCAGCCCAGGAAAAGACCCAACCTACGAGCAGTACTTC
few	TRBV20-1	-	TRBJ1-4	CSAKPIGLGRKLFF	TGCAGTGCTAAACCCATAGGTTTGGGGAGAAAACTGTTTTTT
-	TRBV6-5	-	TRBJ1-2	CASSYSRGHGYTF	TGTGCCAGCAGTTACTCGAGAGGGCATGGCTACACCTTC
-	TRBV7-8	-	TRBJ2-5	CASGLVDPSSETQYF	TGTGCCAGCGGCTTAGTTGATCCTAGCTCGGAGACCCAGTACTTC
many	TRBV9	TRBD1	TRBJ1-5	CASSDGQGHQPQHF	TGTGCCAGCAGTGACGGACAGGGACATCAGCCCCAGCATTTT
-	TRBV30	-	TRBJ1-1	CAWTMVLRGTEAFF	TGTGCCTGGACGATGGTCCTCAGGGGCACTGAAGCTTTCTTT
-	TRBV29-1	-	TRBJ2-7	CSVGKGYEQYF	TGCAGCGTTGGTAAGGGCTACGAGCAGTACTTC